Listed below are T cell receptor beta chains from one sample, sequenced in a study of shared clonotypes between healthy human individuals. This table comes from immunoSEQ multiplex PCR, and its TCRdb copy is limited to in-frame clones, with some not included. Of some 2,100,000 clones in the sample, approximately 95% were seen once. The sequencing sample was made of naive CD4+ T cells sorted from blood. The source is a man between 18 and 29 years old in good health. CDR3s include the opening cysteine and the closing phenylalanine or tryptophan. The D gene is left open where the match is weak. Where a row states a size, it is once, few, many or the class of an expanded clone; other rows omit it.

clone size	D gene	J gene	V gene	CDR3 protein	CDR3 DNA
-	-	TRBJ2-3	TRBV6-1	CASSEGQGFTDTQYF	TGTGCCAGCAGTGAAGGGCAGGGGTTCACAGATACGCAGTATTTT
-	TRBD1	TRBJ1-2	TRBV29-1	CSTRGTGGNYGYTF	TGCAGCACCAGGGGGACAGGGGGGAACTATGGCTACACCTTC
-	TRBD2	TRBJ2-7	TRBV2	CASSVTSNRNEQYF	TGTGCCAGCAGTGTGACTAGCAATAGGAACGAGCAGTACTTC
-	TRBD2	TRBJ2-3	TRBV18	CASSPGLDSNTQYF	TGTGCCAGCTCACCGGGACTAGATTCAAATACGCAGTATTTT
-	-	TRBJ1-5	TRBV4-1	CASSQGGRGSNQPQHF	TGCGCCAGCAGCCAAGGGGGCAGGGGAAGCAATCAGCCCCAGCATTTT
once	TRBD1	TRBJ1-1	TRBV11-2	CASKGTGGVVGTEAFF	TGTGCCAGCAAGGGGACAGGGGGAGTTGTGGGGACTGAAGCTTTCTTT
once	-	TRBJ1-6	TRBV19	CASSPGLRGYNSPLHF	TGTGCCAGTAGTCCCGGCCTCAGGGGCTATAATTCACCCCTCCACTTT
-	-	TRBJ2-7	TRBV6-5	CASSLNRAYYEQYF	TGTGCCAGCAGCCTAAACAGGGCCTACTACGAGCAGTACTTC
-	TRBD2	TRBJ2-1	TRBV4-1	CASSQATSGGYNEQFF	TGCGCCAGCAGCCAGGCTACTAGCGGGGGATACAATGAGCAGTTCTTC
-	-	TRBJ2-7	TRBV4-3	CASSQVGGPKYF	TGCGCCAGCAGCCAAGTGGGGGGGCCCAAGTACTTC
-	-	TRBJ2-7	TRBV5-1	CASSLPSPNEQYF	TGCGCCAGCAGCTTGCCGAGCCCCAACGAGCAGTACTTC
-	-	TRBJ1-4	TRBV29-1	CSVLADEKLFF	TGCAGCGTACTTGCTGATGAAAAACTGTTTTTT
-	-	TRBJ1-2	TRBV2	CASRETGTYGYTF	TGTGCCAGCAGGGAAACCGGGACCTATGGCTACACCTTC
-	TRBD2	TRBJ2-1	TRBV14	CASSLGLAGVNYYNEQFF	TGTGCCAGCAGCCTCGGACTAGCGGGAGTTAATTACTACAATGAGCAGTTCTTC
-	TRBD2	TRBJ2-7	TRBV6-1	CASSETSSGRITYEQYF	TGTGCCAGCAGTGAAACTTCTAGCGGGAGGATTACCTACGAGCAGTACTTC
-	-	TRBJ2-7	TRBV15	CATSRYTGSTYEQYF	TGTGCCACCAGCAGATACACAGGGTCGACCTACGAGCAGTACTTC